This entry concerns a single T cell receptor (beta chain). The protocol was immunoSEQ multiplex PCR, while the TCRdb copy is restricted to in-frame clones and leaves out a portion. The sample holds about 45,000 clones; roughly 86% are singletons and the top ten take 13%. This entry is derived from a study of PD-L1 blockade in urothelial cancer. Overall study: Of prior chemotherapy regimens, patients had received between 0 and 3.

Time point described: peripheral blood 6 weeks after treatment start. The study collected 1 to 8 samples per patient, pretreatment and on-treatment. The V and J ends lost 7 bases and 5 bases respectively, with 28 bases between them. The CDR3 runs 18 residues. Per the germline V gene, CDR1 is SEHNR and CDR2 is FQNEAQ (reference sequence). The sample was PBMCs, taken around atezolizumab (anti-PD-L1) treatment. This TCR was recovered from a man between 60 and 70 years old with urothelial cancer. The genes are TRBV7-9 and TRBJ2-3; TRBD1 might be the D (7 bases). CDR3 in amino acids: CASILRKTEGASLDTQYF. CDR3 bases: TGTGCCAGCATCCTTCGAAAGACGGAGGGGGCGAGCCTAGATACGCAGTATTTT.